This T cell receptor (beta chain) emerged from a study of blood T cell repertoires in COVID-19. V gave up 8 bases and J gave up 5 bases; unmatched junction bases: 10. This CDR3 comprises 14 residues. Germline V lookup: CDR1 MNHEY, CDR2 SMNVEV (reference sequence). Generated by immunoSEQ multiplex PCR, the TCRdb table keeps only in-frame clones and is missing some. The sample includes roughly 140,000 clones, approximately 84% seen only once; the top ten take around 7.8%. Sequencing was performed on peripheral blood. The source of this sequence is a human donor in a cohort sampled during active COVID-19. The chain uses TRBV27 and TRBJ2-7; 9 bases are a match to TRBD1. This CDR3 reads CASSTRDRADEQYF. In nucleotides, the CDR3 is TGTGCCAGCTCTACCAGGGACAGGGCAGACGAGCAGTACTTC.